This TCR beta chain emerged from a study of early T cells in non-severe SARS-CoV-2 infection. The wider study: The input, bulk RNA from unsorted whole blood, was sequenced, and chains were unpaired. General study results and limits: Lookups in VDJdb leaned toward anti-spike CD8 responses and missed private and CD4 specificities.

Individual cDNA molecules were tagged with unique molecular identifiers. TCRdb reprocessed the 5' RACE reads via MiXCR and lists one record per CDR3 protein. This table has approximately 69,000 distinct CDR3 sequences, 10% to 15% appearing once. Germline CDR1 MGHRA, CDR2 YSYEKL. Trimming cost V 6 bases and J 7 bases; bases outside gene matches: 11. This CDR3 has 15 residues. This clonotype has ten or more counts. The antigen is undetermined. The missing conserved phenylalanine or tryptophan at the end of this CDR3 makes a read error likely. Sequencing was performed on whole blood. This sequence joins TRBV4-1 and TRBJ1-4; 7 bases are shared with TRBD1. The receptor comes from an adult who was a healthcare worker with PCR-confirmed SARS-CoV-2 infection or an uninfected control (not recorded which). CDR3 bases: TGCGCCAGCAGTCGCAACCGACAGGGCGGTGAAAAACTGTTTCTT. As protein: CASSRNRQGGEKLFL.